This entry features one TCR beta chain sequence. The sample belongs to a study of shared clonotypes between healthy human individuals. V was clipped by 5 bases and J by 3 bases; unmatched bases: 13. There are 17 residues in the CDR3. CDR1 is KGHSH, CDR2 LQKENI, per germline. TCRdb's copy holds only in-frame clones and misses some; the assay was immunoSEQ multiplex PCR. The sample consists of 650,000 to 750,000 clones, 72% of them appearing once. V is TRBV18 and J is TRBJ1-5, with 7 bases fitting TRBD1. Sequencing was done on a sample of memory CD4+ T cells sorted from blood. Subset denoted: CD45RA-negative fraction. The clonotype comes from a woman aged 25 to 39 in good health. DNA for the CDR3: TGTGCCAGCTCAGCCGGGGGATGGGACAGCCACAATCAGCCCCAGCATTTT. Its translation: CASSAGGWDSHNQPQHF.